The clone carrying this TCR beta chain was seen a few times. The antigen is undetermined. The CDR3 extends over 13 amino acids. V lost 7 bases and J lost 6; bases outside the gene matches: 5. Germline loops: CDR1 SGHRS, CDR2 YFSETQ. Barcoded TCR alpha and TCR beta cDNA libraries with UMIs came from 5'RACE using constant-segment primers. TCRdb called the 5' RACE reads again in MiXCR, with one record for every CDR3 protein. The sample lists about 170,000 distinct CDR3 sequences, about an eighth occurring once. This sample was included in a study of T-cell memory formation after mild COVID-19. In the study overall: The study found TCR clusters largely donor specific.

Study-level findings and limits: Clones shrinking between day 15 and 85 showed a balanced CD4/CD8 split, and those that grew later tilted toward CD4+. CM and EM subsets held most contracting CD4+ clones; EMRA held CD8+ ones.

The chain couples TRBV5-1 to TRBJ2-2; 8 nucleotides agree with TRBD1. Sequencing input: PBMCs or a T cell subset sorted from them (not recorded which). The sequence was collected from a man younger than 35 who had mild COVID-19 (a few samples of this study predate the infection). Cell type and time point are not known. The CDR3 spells CASRTGFSGELFF. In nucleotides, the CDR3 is TGCGCCAGCCGGACAGGGTTTTCCGGGGAGCTGTTTTTT.